Listed below are T cell receptor beta chains from one sample, sequenced in a study of T-cell memory formation after mild COVID-19. TCRdb redid the calling of the 5' RACE reads with MiXCR, one entry per CDR3 protein. The sample includes around 130,000 distinct CDR3 sequences, 11% to 15% of them seen just once. Source material: PBMCs or a T cell subset sorted from them (not recorded which). These receptor sequences come from an adult woman who had mild COVID-19 (a few samples of this study predate the infection). Cell type and time point are not known. Each CDR3 is given with its conserved first and last residue. Each record gives: clone size, J gene, D gene, V gene, CDR3 protein, CDR3 DNA. The D gene is left open where the match is weak. Not every row has a clone size; where given, it reads once, few, many or a size class.

. TRBJ2-7 TRBD1 TRBV29-1 CSVAGTVRSEQYF TGCAGCGTTGCCGGGACAGTCCGTTCCGAGCAGTACTTC
. TRBJ2-1 . TRBV24-1 CATSGTNSQTVRSSYNEQFF TGTGCCACCAGTGGAACGAACAGCCAAACCGTACGGAGCTCCTACAATGAGCAGTTCTTC
few TRBJ2-7 TRBD1 TRBV5-1 CASSPGQGAGYEQYF TGCGCCAGCAGCCCCGGACAGGGGGCAGGGTACGAGCAGTACTTC
few TRBJ2-7 . TRBV12-3/TRBV12-4 CASSFSGPPSSYEQYF TGTGCCAGCAGTTTTTCAGGGCCCCCAAGCTCCTACGAGCAGTACTTC
few TRBJ2-1 . TRBV7-3 CASSLSPSEYNEQFF TGTGCCAGCAGCTTATCCCCTAGCGAGTACAATGAGCAGTTCTTC
. TRBJ1-4 . TRBV9 CASSVGGGATNEKLFF TGTGCCAGCAGCGTAGGAGGGGGAGCAACTAATGAAAAACTGTTTTTT
. TRBJ2-2 . TRBV28 CASDLVGNTGELFF TGTGCCAGCGACCTGGTGGGGAACACCGGGGAGCTGTTTTTT
many TRBJ2-7 . TRBV29-1 CSGLAVSSYEQYF TGCAGCGGTTTAGCGGTTAGCTCCTACGAGCAGTACTTC
few TRBJ2-1 . TRBV19 CASSSWGQGSSEQFF TGTGCCAGCTCCTCCTGGGGGCAGGGATCGAGTGAGCAGTTCTTC
many TRBJ2-7 TRBD2 TRBV29-1 CSVLAGETYEQYF TGCAGCGTCTTAGCGGGCGAAACCTACGAGCAGTACTTC
few TRBJ1-1 TRBD1 TRBV4-1 CASSQLTGRNTEAFF TGCGCCAGCAGCCAACTGACAGGGAGGAACACTGAAGCTTTCTTT
many TRBJ2-5 . TRBV7-3 CASSLSGPTDQETQYF TGTGCCAGCAGCTTATCCGGCCCGACGGACCAAGAGACCCAGTACTTC
. TRBJ1-2 . TRBV7-2 CASSPRSYYGYTF TGTGCCAGCAGCCCCAGGAGTTACTATGGCTACACCTTC
many TRBJ2-1 TRBD1 TRBV20-1 CSAGSRQGARNEQFF TGCAGTGCTGGATCTCGACAGGGGGCGAGAAATGAGCAGTTCTTC
few TRBJ1-2 . TRBV7-8 CASSLTTNHYGYTF TGTGCCAGCAGCTTGACTACAAACCACTATGGCTACACCTTC
few TRBJ2-7 TRBD2 TRBV6-5 CASSYSTKREGRPYEQYF TGTGCCAGCAGTTACTCGACAAAGCGGGAGGGCCGGCCCTACGAGCAGTACTTC
few TRBJ1-1 TRBD1 TRBV6-5 CASSYSGDREVNTEAFF TGTGCCAGCAGTTACTCGGGGGACAGGGAAGTGAACACTGAAGCTTTCTTT
. TRBJ2-1 . TRBV15 CATRAGGGPYNEQFF TGTGCCACTCGTGCGGGCGGGGGCCCCTACAATGAGCAGTTCTTC
. TRBJ2-1 TRBD1 TRBV7-8 CASSQDRAGNEQFF TGTGCCAGCAGCCAGGACAGGGCGGGCAATGAGCAGTTCTTC
few TRBJ2-7 . TRBV12-3/TRBV12-4 CASSSLSGVVEQYF TGTGCCAGCAGTTCCCTCTCGGGAGTGGTTGAGCAGTACTTC
many TRBJ2-1 TRBD2 TRBV12-3/TRBV12-4 CASTSGLAGNNEQFF TGTGCCAGCACCTCTGGGCTAGCGGGAAACAATGAGCAGTTCTTC
few TRBJ1-1 . TRBV27 CASSLSGFPNTEAFF TGTGCCAGCAGTTTATCCGGGTTTCCGAACACTGAAGCTTTCTTT
. TRBJ2-7 TRBD2 TRBV7-8 CASSLTGLAVRGEQYF TGTGCCAGCAGCCTAACGGGACTAGCGGTGAGGGGCGAGCAGTACTTC
few TRBJ2-7 . TRBV7-9 CASSPKNPYEQYF TGTGCCAGCAGCCCCAAGAACCCGTACGAGCAGTACTTC
many TRBJ2-2 TRBD2 TRBV7-9 CASSLTSGRHLGTGELFF TGTGCCAGCAGCTTGACTAGCGGGAGGCACCTGGGCACCGGGGAGCTGTTTTTT
few TRBJ1-1 TRBD1 TRBV5-1 CASSHNRGSMNTEAFF TGCGCCAGCAGCCACAACAGGGGGTCGATGAACACTGAAGCTTTCTTT
few TRBJ2-1 . TRBV9 CASSVVSDSYNEQFF TGTGCCAGCAGCGTAGTTTCGGACTCCTACAATGAGCAGTTCTTC
. TRBJ1-2 . TRBV7-2 CASSLEGIANYGYTF TGTGCCAGCAGCTTAGAGGGGATAGCTAACTATGGCTACACCTTC
. TRBJ2-7 . TRBV5-1 CASSLGAGQSSSYEQYF TGCGCCAGCAGCTTGGGGGCAGGACAGTCAAGCTCCTACGAGCAGTACTTC
few TRBJ1-5 . TRBV19 CASSIFPSNQPQHF TGTGCCAGTAGTATTTTTCCGTCGAATCAGCCCCAGCATTTT
. TRBJ2-6 . TRBV19 CASSWESGANVLTF TGTGCCAGTAGTTGGGAATCTGGGGCCAACGTCCTGACTTTC
. TRBJ2-7 . TRBV7-4 CASSPGHF TGTGCCAGCAGCCCGGGGCACTTC
many TRBJ2-1 TRBD1 TRBV7-2 CASIQNAGQGHEQFF TGTGCCAGCATCCAAAACGCGGGACAGGGCCATGAGCAGTTCTTC
many TRBJ2-1 . TRBV28 CASSLDSSYNEQFF TGTGCCAGCAGTCTAGACAGCTCCTACAATGAGCAGTTCTTC
few TRBJ2-3 TRBD2 TRBV6-5 CASGSGGYTDTQYF TGTGCCAGTGGTAGCGGGGGGTACACAGATACGCAGTATTTT
few TRBJ2-3 . TRBV10-3 CAISESTSPDTQYF TGTGCCATCAGTGAGTCTACTAGTCCAGATACGCAGTATTTT
. TRBJ2-7 TRBD2 TRBV9 CASSVGDTRLAGAYEQYF TGTGCCAGCAGCGTAGGAGACACGAGACTAGCGGGCGCCTACGAGCAGTACTTC
many TRBJ2-5 . TRBV24-1 CATAWGGQGSKETQYF TGTGCCACCGCCTGGGGGGGCCAGGGGTCCAAAGAGACCCAGTACTTC
. TRBJ2-3 . TRBV7-9 CASSPAPSAQYF TGTGCCAGCAGTCCTGCGCCGAGTGCGCAGTATTTT
few TRBJ2-2 . TRBV7-2 CASSLASGNTGELFF TGTGCCAGCAGCTTAGCGAGCGGCAACACCGGGGAGCTGTTTTTT
many TRBJ2-7 TRBD1 TRBV4-2 CASSPQGDGYYEQYF TGTGCCAGCAGCCCCCAGGGGGACGGATACTACGAGCAGTACTTC
few TRBJ2-7 . TRBV30 CAWSVDISYEQYF TGTGCCTGGAGTGTGGACATCTCCTACGAGCAGTACTTC